This T cell receptor beta chain is from a study of blood T cell repertoires in COVID-19 (dated by TCRdb to about 2020). About the full investigation: The collaborator samples originated in the United States, Italy and Spain and spanned the acute and convalescent phases of COVID-19. The prospective study material was composed of cDNA or gDNA derived from T cells, B-cell-depleted T cells, or PBMCs. Subjects who had been exposed to COVID-19, were actively infected with it, or had recovered from it provided the deeply sampled blood TCRbeta repertoires that made up the dataset. The repertoires were released in a freely available public database meant as a resource for research on the immune response to SARS-CoV-2. Samples were obtained from the ongoing ImmuneRACE study (first 160 participants) and from some 1,200 subjects provided by 6 global collaborators. The sample metadata nearly always contained a de-identified subject ID, COVID-19 status, age in years and sex. Where available, HLA class I and class II types were obtained from metadata supplied by the sample provider rather than from assay-based typing. The full study reports these points: Clinical and demographic metadata were provided uncurated, with the amount varying by source and participant.

The immunoSEQ Assay, a bias-controlled multiplex PCR, was used to amplify TCRbeta CDR3 regions from genomic DNA. In the source study's methods: Within the assay, amplification of reference gene primers was used to estimate how many nucleated cells each sample contained. To quantify the absolute abundance of each unique TCRbeta CDR3 rearrangement, sequence reads were collapsed and filtered. Productive Simpson clonality was computed per sample as the square root of Simpson's diversity index over productive rearrangements. The table comes from immuneACCESS by way of TCRdb, which keeps in-frame sequences with V and J called. Part of the clones is missing from these tables; in studies checked, under half for an unresolved V gene and the rest for unknown reasons. D and trimming were read from the DNA, whereas the V and J calls and clone size are those reported in that table. In this sample the table shows roughly 16,000 clones, around 87% of which occur a single time. The ten largest clonotypes hold under 15% of the sample.

Whole blood was collected in K2EDTA tubes by collaborating institutions according to the institutions' own protocols. Collaborator samples were shipped for TCRbeta analysis as frozen whole blood, isolated PBMCs, or DNA extracted from either sample type. The CDR3, cysteine through phenylalanine, is 16 amino acids long. The only DNA kept is the CDR3, 48 bases in frame from the first base. V ends up 3 bases short and J 0 bases short, with an unmatched junction base count of 1. The germline V gene (reference sequence) gives CDR1 as LNHDA and CDR2 as SQIVND. Of note for this clone: The antigen this receptor binds is unknown. There are no base qualities to consult, and no much larger clone falls within one base.

Sequencing input: peripheral blood. The sequence is built from TRBV19 and TRBJ2-6, and 8 junction bases match TRBD1. The TCR was taken from a human donor in a cohort sampled during active COVID-19. The CDR3 is CASSITGGSGANVLTF. The DNA reads TGTGCCAGTAGTATTACAGGGGGCTCTGGGGCCAACGTCCTGACTTTC.